This entry lists 13 T cell receptor beta chains sequenced from one sample in a study of Graves' ophthalmopathy and Graves' hyperthyroidism. From RNA, the CDR3 regions of TCR beta chains were amplified and sequenced. RT-PCR was first run with HTBI primers, then multiplex PCR in a second round. TCRdb reprocessed the multiplex PCR reads via MiXCR and lists one record per CDR3 protein. This sample has roughly 1.1 million distinct CDR3 sequences; 35% to 45% occur once, and the top ten carry more than 9.5%. The sample taken for sequencing was peripheral blood or thyroid tissue (not recorded which). The receptors derive from an adult man with Graves' hyperthyroidism.

This clonotype was seen repeatedly, ten times or more. The CDR3 reads CASSVNPRAWGNQPQHF. DNA for the CDR3: TGTGCCAGCAGCGTCAATCCCCGGGCCTGGGGCAATCAGCCCCAGCATTTT. This chain uses TRBV5-6 with TRBJ1-5; D not resolved. The CDR3 has 17 residues. V was cut by 4 bases and J by 2 bases, with 19 bases left in between. Germline values: CDR1 SGHDT, CDR2 YYEEEE.

The chain couples TRBV7-6 to TRBJ2-7; 7 positions match TRBD2. This CDR3 is 14 amino acids long. CDR1 is SGHVS, CDR2 FNYEAQ, per germline. Unmatched junction bases numbered 4, after V lost 5 bases and J lost 0 bases. CDR3 residues: CASSRGLSSYEQYF. CDR3 bases: TGTGCCAGCAGCAGGGGACTAAGCTCCTACGAGCAGTACTTC. The entire variable domain, with the rest obtained from reference TRBV7-6 and TRBJ2-7, is as follows: GAGVSQSPRYKVTKRGQDVALRCDPISGHVSLYWYRQALGQGPEFLTYFNYEAQQDKSGLPNDRFSAERPEGSISTLTIQRTEQRDSAMYRCASSRGLSSYEQYFGPGTRLTVT.

This clonotype has a count of ten or more. This chain uses TRBV12-3 or TRBV12-4 with TRBJ1-6, with 8 bases fitting TRBD1. J gave up 10 bases and V 5 bases, and 7 bases lay outside the gene matches. This CDR3 region has 14 residues. CDR3 in amino acids: CASSQRTGWSPLHF. Written as DNA, the CDR3 is TGTGCCAGCAGTCAACGGACAGGGTGGTCACCCCTCCACTTT.

A few counts support this clonotype. The chain couples TRBV12-3 or TRBV12-4 to TRBJ1-5, with 8 bases aligning to TRBD1. The CDR3 is made up of 15 amino acids. V gave up 4 bases and J gave up 1 base; unmatched junction bases: 3. CDR3 residues: CASSSGDRSNQPQHF. CDR3 DNA sequence: TGTGCCAGCAGTTCTGGGGACAGGAGCAATCAGCCCCAGCATTTT.

This chain joins TRBV5-1 and TRBJ2-7, with a weak D call TRBD1 (6 bases). V lost 3 bases and J lost 0, with 10 bases in between. Germline loops: CDR1 SGHRS, CDR2 YFSETQ. There are 14 residues in the CDR3. DNA of the CDR3: TGCGCCAGCAGCTGGGACACTCGCTCCTACGAGCAGTACTTC. Amino acids: CASSWDTRSYEQYF.

Worth noting for this clonotype: Being one base from a much bigger clone, this may be a read error. The chain couples TRBV11-1 to TRBJ2-7; possibly TRBD1 for D (7 bases). CDR3 length equals 15 residues. The germline gives CDR1 SGHAT, CDR2 FQDESV (reference sequence). The CDR3 reads CASSAGQSSSYEQCF. CDR3 DNA: TGTGCCAGCAGCGCGGGACAGAGTTCTTCCTACGAGCAGTGCTTC.

V is TRBV28 and J is TRBJ1-5; D is undetermined. Germline V gene lookup returns CDR1 MDHEN and CDR2 SYDVKM. The CDR3 contains 13 residues. The germline V and J ends were trimmed by 2 bases and 9 bases, with 11 bases remaining between them. CDR3: CASSLLGLRPQHF. CDR3 DNA sequence: TGTGCCAGCAGTTTACTCGGTCTGAGGCCCCAGCATTTT. Filled out from reference TRBV28 and TRBJ1-5, the complete variable domain reads DVKVTQSSRYLVKRTGEKVFLECVQDMDHENMFWYRQDPGLGLRLIYFSYDVKMKEKGDIPEGYSVSREKKERFSLILESASTNQTSMYLCASSLLGLRPQHFGDGTRLSIL.

This clonotype was seen many times. V gene TRBV10-3 combines with J gene TRBJ1-2; TRBD1 matches 12 bases. Germline assignment: CDR1 ENHRY and CDR2 SYGVKD. Trimming cost V 4 bases and J 5 bases; bases outside gene matches: 2. The CDR3 is 14 residues long. The CDR3 DNA sequence: TGTGCCATCAGTGGGGACAGGGGGCCTTATGGCTACACCTTC. Its translation is CAISGDRGPYGYTF.

This chain connects TRBV5-4 to TRBJ2-2, with no clear D. V lost 0 bases and J lost 0, with 9 bases in between. Germline values: CDR1 SGHNT, CDR2 YYREEE (reference sequence). The CDR3 totals 16 residues. The CDR3 sequence is CASSLEFEANTGELFF. DNA of the CDR3: TGTGCCAGCAGCTTGGAGTTTGAAGCGAACACCGGGGAGCTGTTTTTT.

In this sample, this clonotype turned up many times. The rearrangement joins TRBV7-2 to TRBJ1-1; no firm D call. This CDR3 has 14 amino acids. V was clipped by 1 base and J by 5 bases, with 11 bases between them. Germline-derived CDR1 and CDR2 are SGHTA and FQGNSA. The CDR3 sequence is CASSLVSLGTEAFF. The CDR3 DNA follows: TGTGCCAGCAGCTTAGTGTCCTTGGGGACTGAAGCTTTCTTT.

Worth noting for this clonotype: Because it lacks the conserved phenylalanine or tryptophan at the end, this CDR3 is likely a read error. This sequence joins TRBV10-2 and TRBJ2-7; D not certain. The CDR3 runs to 13 residues. V lost 5 bases to trimming and J lost 5 bases, with 13 bases between them. Germline CDR1 reads WSHSY; CDR2 reads SAAADI. CDR3: CASSYELPDEQYL. In DNA, the CDR3 is TGCGCCAGCAGTTATGAACTCCCCGACGAGCAGTACCTC.

The chain joins TRBV7-6 to TRBJ2-7; D is ambiguous. This CDR3 region has 15 residues. Germline V gene lookup returns CDR1 SGHVS and CDR2 FNYEAQ. V lost 5 bases and J 3 bases, leaving 17 bases between the germline ends. CDR3 nucleotide sequence: TGTGCCAGCAGCGTCGCCCTTGTCCTAGGCTACGAGCAGTACTTC. It is translated as CASSVALVLGYEQYF. The full variable domain, with the rest looked up from reference TRBV7-6 and TRBJ2-7, is GAGVSQSPRYKVTKRGQDVALRCDPISGHVSLYWYRQALGQGPEFLTYFNYEAQQDKSGLPNDRFSAERPEGSISTLTIQRTEQRDSAMYRCASSVALVLGYEQYFGPGTRLTVT.

This clonotype was recorded at least ten times. V and J are TRBV12-3 or TRBV12-4 and TRBJ1-4; no reliable D call. The germline V and J ends were trimmed by 4 bases and 3 bases, with 9 bases remaining between them. The CDR3 is 14 amino acids. CDR3 sequence: CASSSGGANEKLFF. In DNA form, the CDR3 reads TGTGCCAGCAGTTCGGGAGGAGCTAATGAAAAACTGTTTTTT.